Shown below are 20 T cell receptor beta chains from a single sample sequenced in a study of T cells in Graves' hyperthyroidism and ophthalmopathy. Amplification targeted TCR beta CDR3 regions from RNA transcripts. The TCR CDR3 was amplified in a first-round RT-PCR using the HTBI primer set. MiXCR, applied by TCRdb to the multiplex PCR reads, yields one record per CDR3 protein. The table has under 400,000 distinct CDR3 sequences, around 16% seen once. Input material: blood. The receptors here all came from a man younger than 45 with Graves' hyperthyroidism.

Only a few counts were recorded for this clonotype. A much larger clone lies a single base off, so this may be a read error. This chain joins TRBV24-1 and TRBJ2-7; 7 nucleotides agree with TRBD2. CDR1 is KGHDR, CDR2 SFDVKD, per germline. This CDR3 region has 14 residues. The CDR3 protein is CATSDSGGTYERYF. The CDR3 bases are TGTGCCACCAGTGACTCCGGGGGGACCTACGAGCGGTACTTC.

In its sample, this clonotype was seen many times. J is TRBJ2-3 and V is TRBV20-1; possibly TRBD1 for D (6 bases). CDR1 DFQATT and CDR2 SNEGSKA come from the germline V gene (reference sequence). Trimming shortened V by 3 bases and J by 6 bases, and 19 bases separated the two germline ends. The CDR3 consists of 15 residues. CDR3 coding DNA: TGCAGTGCTAGTGTCGGGGCCCCGCAGGGGGATACGCAGTATTTT. Translated: CSASVGAPQGDTQYF.

The V gene is TRBV3-1, the J gene TRBJ1-2, with D unresolved. This CDR3 is 12 amino acids long. With 3 bases removed from V and 8 bases from J, the gap between germline ends came to 10 bases. The germline V gene encodes CDR1 LGHDT and CDR2 YNNKEL (reference sequence). The CDR3 here is CASSQAGRGYTF. CDR3 nucleotides: TGTGCCAGCAGCCAGGCGGGGAGAGGCTACACCTTC.

This clonotype was recorded many times. V usage is TRBV3-1 and J usage is TRBJ1-5; D is unresolved. CDR1 is LGHDT, CDR2 YNNKEL, per germline (reference sequence). The CDR3 totals 14 residues. V was shortened by 2 bases and J by 7 bases, with 12 bases between the two germline ends. DNA of the CDR3: TGTGCCAGCAGCCAATCGGCCCGCACCCAGCCCCAGCATTTT. Its protein product is CASSQSARTQPQHF.

This clonotype was detected many times. The V call is TRBV6-1, the J call TRBJ2-7; TRBD2 aligns across 12 bases. This CDR3 is 15 amino acids long. V lost 5 bases and J lost 7; bases outside the gene matches: 9. The germline CDR1 and CDR2 sequences are MNHNS and SASEGT. The CDR3 protein is CASSSSGRAAGEQYF. The CDR3 region has the DNA TGTGCCAGCAGTTCTAGCGGGAGGGCCGCCGGGGAGCAGTACTTC.

This clonotype was observed many times. This chain joins TRBV27 and TRBJ2-7; the D call may be TRBD1 or TRBD2 (5 bases each). Per germline, CDR1 MNHEY and CDR2 SMNVEV (reference sequence). V lost 5 bases to trimming and J lost 6 bases, with 11 bases between them. CDR3 size: 12 residues. The CDR3 loop reads CASSPSGTEQYF. In DNA form, the CDR3 reads TGTGCCAGCAGTCCCTCCGGGACCGAGCAGTACTTC.

Note on this clonotype: One end of the junction is discordant with germline, which a read error may explain. The rearrangement joins TRBV3-1 to TRBJ2-1; no clear D. The V gene's germline CDR1 is LGHDT and CDR2 YNNKEL (reference sequence). The CDR3 consists of 11 residues. The CDR3 here is CASSQLNDQFF. DNA for the CDR3: TGTGCCAGCAGCCAACTCAATGATCAGTTCTTC.

The V gene is TRBV12-3 or TRBV12-4, the J gene TRBJ2-1; 8 bases are a match to TRBD2. J gave up 7 bases and V 4 bases, and 3 bases lay outside the gene matches. This CDR3 region has 13 residues. The CDR3 is CASSYSGENEQFF. In DNA, the CDR3 is TGTGCCAGCAGTTATAGCGGGGAAAATGAGCAGTTCTTC.

With regard to this clonotype: It may be a read error: a sequence one base away is much more abundant. The chain combines TRBV28 with TRBJ2-4; 13 bases map to TRBD2. Trimming took 3 bases from V and 11 from J; bases not matched to a gene: 13. Germline CDR1 and CDR2: MDHEN and SYDVKM. CDR3 size: 17 residues. CDR3 residues: CASSFDAGTSGTNVQYF. As DNA, the CDR3 is TGTGCCAGCAGTTTCGACGCCGGGACTAGCGGGACCAACGTTCAGTACTTC.

This clonotype appeared many times. As DNA, the CDR3 is TGTGCCAGCAGCATCTACAATGAGCAGTTCTTC. Translated: CASSIYNEQFF. V and J are TRBV11-2 and TRBJ2-1; D remains ambiguous. Deletions cut 5 bases from V and 3 bases from J, with 2 bases between. The CDR3 runs 11 residues. Looked up from germline, CDR1 is SGHAT and CDR2 is FQNNGV.

This clonotype was recorded at least ten times. V usage is TRBV20-1 and J usage is TRBJ2-7, with D unclear. V shed 6 bases and J shed 5 bases, with 11 bases lying between them. Germline CDR1 and CDR2: DFQATT and SNEGSKA (reference sequence). The CDR3 sequence is 11 residues long. CDR3 in amino acids: CSAGRPDEQYF. In DNA, the CDR3 is TGCAGTGCGGGTCGGCCAGACGAGCAGTACTTC.

Ten or more counts support this clonotype. The rearrangement joins TRBV20-1 to TRBJ2-7, with D perhaps TRBD1 (7 bases). Germline V gene data show CDR1 as DFQATT and CDR2 as SNEGSKA (reference sequence). V was pared by 5 bases and J by 6 bases, with 20 bases between. The CDR3 contains 14 residues. As DNA, the CDR3 is TGCAGTGCTCTCCAGTACGGAGGGGGCCGCGAGCAGTACTTC. As protein: CSALQYGGGREQYF.

This clonotype was seen only a few times. This chain links TRBV5-4 with TRBJ2-5, with 9 nucleotides matching TRBD2. CDR1 SGHNT and CDR2 YYREEE come from the germline V gene (reference sequence). This CDR3 is built from 16 residues. The V gene end was trimmed by 1 base and the J gene end by 2 bases; junction bases not matched to a gene: 6. The CDR3 protein is CASSLRLAGRQETQYF. Here the CDR3 DNA reads TGTGCCAGCAGCTTGAGGCTAGCGGGACGGCAAGAGACCCAGTACTTC.

About this clonotype: Germline is not matched at one junction end, which may reflect a read error. The chain joins TRBV4-1 to TRBJ2-7; 8 nucleotides match TRBD2. The V gene's germline CDR1 is MGHRA and CDR2 YSYEKL. This CDR3 is 16 amino acids long. The DNA for the CDR3 is TGTGCCAGCAGCCCCGGGGGGAAGCGGGAGTTCTACGAGCAGTACTTC. It specifies CASSPGGKREFYEQYF.

This clonotype was observed at least ten times. The chain combines TRBV30 with TRBJ1-2, with D unresolved. Trimming took 3 bases from V and 10 from J, leaving 12 bases between them. Germline CDR1 reads GTSNPN; CDR2 reads SVGIG (reference sequence). The CDR3 spans 11 residues. The CDR3 reads CAWSVGIDYTF. The CDR3 coding sequence is TGTGCCTGGAGCGTAGGGATAGACTACACCTTC.

This clonotype occurred many times. The chain employs TRBV18 and TRBJ2-7; D could derive from TRBD1 or TRBD2 (5 bases each). Trimming took off 3 bases at V and 6 bases at J, with 18 bases between the two ends. Looked up from germline, CDR1 is KGHSH and CDR2 is LQKENI. The CDR3 is made up of 15 amino acids. CDR3 loop: CASSPQTGPQGEQYF. Written as DNA, the CDR3 is TGTGCCAGCTCACCTCAAACGGGACCGCAGGGCGAGCAGTACTTC.

The chain is built from TRBV5-1 and TRBJ2-3; TRBD2 might be the D (5 bases). Per the germline V gene, CDR1 is SGHRS and CDR2 is YFSETQ. The CDR3 totals 12 residues. V dropped 4 bases and J dropped 4 bases, with 7 bases sitting between them. Here the CDR3 DNA reads TGCGCCAGCAGCGGGAGCCCAGATACGCAGTATTTT. It codes for CASSGSPDTQYF.

The chain employs TRBV3-1 and TRBJ2-2; TRBD1 or TRBD2 may be the D gene (5 bases each). Per the germline V gene, CDR1 is LGHDT and CDR2 is YNNKEL (reference sequence). V lost 1 base, J lost 10 bases, and 16 bases lay in between. The CDR3 loop spans 15 amino acids. The DNA of the CDR3 is TGTGCCAGCAGCCAAGCGATGTCCGAGGGGCAGGAGCTGTTTTTT. Protein product: CASSQAMSEGQELFF.

The CDR3 here is CASSWWRMQGAGEKLFF. CDR3 bases: TGTGCCAGCAGCTGGTGGAGGATGCAGGGGGCAGGTGAAAAACTGTTTTTT. This chain uses TRBV5-6 with TRBJ1-4; the match to TRBD1 covers 8 bases. This CDR3 spans 17 amino acids. CDR1 and CDR2 from the germline V gene are SGHDT and YYEEEE. V was pared by 3 bases and J by 7 bases, with 14 bases of the junction left unmatched.

Ten or more counts support this clonotype. This chain connects TRBV28 to TRBJ1-1, with D possibly TRBD1 on 5 matching bases. Germline V gene lookup returns CDR1 MDHEN and CDR2 SYDVKM. There are 14 residues in the CDR3. Trimming pared 6 bases from V and 1 base from J, leaving 12 bases between. The CDR3 coding sequence is TGTGCCAGCAGCTCGGGGGGGTGGAACACTGAAGCTTTCTTT. Translation: CASSSGGWNTEAFF.